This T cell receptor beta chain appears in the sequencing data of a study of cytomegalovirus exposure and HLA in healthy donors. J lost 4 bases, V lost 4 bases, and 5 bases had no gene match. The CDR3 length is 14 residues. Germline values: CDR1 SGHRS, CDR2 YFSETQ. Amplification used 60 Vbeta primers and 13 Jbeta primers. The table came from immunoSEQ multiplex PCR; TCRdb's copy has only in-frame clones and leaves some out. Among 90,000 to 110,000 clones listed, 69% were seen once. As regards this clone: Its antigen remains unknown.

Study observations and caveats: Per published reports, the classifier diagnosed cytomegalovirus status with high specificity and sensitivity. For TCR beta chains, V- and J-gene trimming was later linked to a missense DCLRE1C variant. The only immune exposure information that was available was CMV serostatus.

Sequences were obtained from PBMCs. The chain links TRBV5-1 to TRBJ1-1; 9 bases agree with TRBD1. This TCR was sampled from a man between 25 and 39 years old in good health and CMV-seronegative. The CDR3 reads CASSPATGGTEAFF. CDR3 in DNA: TGCGCCAGCAGCCCCGCGACAGGGGGCACTGAAGCTTTCTTT.